The following is a T cell receptor (beta chain) sequence with its context. The antigen is undetermined. This sample is part of a study of cytomegalovirus exposure and HLA in healthy donors. Study-wide results and limits: Reportedly, cytomegalovirus status was diagnosed with high sensitivity and specificity. Most TCRs appeared rarely, but some public TCRs recurred in many donors. Researchers catalogued some 160 TCR beta chains as cytomegalovirus-associated.

The CDR3 contains 13 residues. Germline V CDR1 and CDR2: SGHRS, YFSETQ. V was pared by 5 bases and J by 2 bases, with 10 bases between. Separate from the approximately 670-subject first cohort was the roughly 130-subject validation cohort, to which the donors belonged. The repertoire was sequenced with immunoSEQ multiplex PCR; TCRdb's copy has only in-frame clones and lacks some. The top ten clones hold under 7% of a sample with tens of thousands of clones, roughly 93% of them seen once. This TCR derives from a woman aged 18-29 years in good health and CMV-seronegative. The rearrangement joins TRBV5-1 to TRBJ1-2, with D unresolved. What was sequenced was PBMCs. CDR3 DNA sequence: TGCGCCAGCAGTACCGGGTCCAACTATGGCTACACCTTC. It specifies CASSTGSNYGYTF.